This T cell receptor beta chain stems from a study of Graves' ophthalmopathy and Graves' hyperthyroidism. This clonotype was counted between two and nine times. RNA transcripts served as template for amplifying TCR beta CDR3 sequences. An initial RT-PCR round employing HTBI primers preceded a second-round multiplex PCR. TCRdb ran MiXCR on the multiplex PCR reads and lists one entry per CDR3 protein. The data show around 40,000 distinct CDR3 sequences, approximately 52% seen once. The sample was peripheral blood. This TCR came from an adult man with Graves' ophthalmopathy.

CDR3 residues: CASSSSGGTYEQYF. The CDR3 nucleotides read TGTGCCAGCAGCTCCAGCGGGGGGACCTACGAGCAGTACTTC. The chain combines TRBV7-2 with TRBJ2-7; TRBD2 matches 9 bases. The CDR3 runs to 14 residues. The V segment lost 4 bases and the J segment 2 bases; nucleotides outside the gene matches: 3. CDR1 and CDR2 (germline): SGHTA, FQGNSA.